The 21 T cell receptor beta chains below come from one sample, sequenced in a study of T cell responses to AZD1222 COVID-19 vaccine (dated by TCRdb to the early 2020s). In the paper's terms, the time point label means: about 28 days (+/-7) after the second vaccine dose. The treatment or condition label, as the study defines it: meningococcal conjugate vaccine given as trial control. Receptor libraries were prepared by the immunoSEQ multiplex PCR assay. The table comes from immuneACCESS by way of TCRdb, which keeps in-frame sequences with V and J called. Part of the clones is missing from these tables; in studies checked, under half for an unresolved V gene and the rest for unknown reasons. The sample includes over 120,000 clones, with around 90% observed a single time. Approximately 5.1% of the sample belongs to the ten largest clones. The specimen comprised peripheral blood, sampled 28 days after the second dose of the MenACWY control vaccine. These TCRs come from an adult who received the MenACWY meningococcal vaccine as a control.

J is TRBJ2-5 and V is TRBV23-1; 9 positions agree with TRBD2. TRBV23-1 is identified as an open reading frame with a role that is uncertain. V lost 4 bases and J lost 5; bases outside the gene matches: 8. The length of the CDR3 is 15 residues. In nucleotides, the CDR3 is TGCGCCAGCAGTCTTTGCGGGGGGGCCGGGGAGACCCAGTACTTC. Translating gives CASSLCGGAGETQYF.

The chain carries TRBV4-1 and TRBJ1-1, with D perhaps TRBD1 (6 bases). This CDR3 has 16 residues. The V gene lost 2 bases and the J gene lost 4 bases, with 17 bases spanning the gap. Per the germline V gene, CDR1 is MGHRA and CDR2 is YSYEKL. CDR3 protein: CASSQLIGGGGTEAFF. The DNA for the CDR3 is TGCGCCAGCAGCCAACTAATTGGAGGGGGAGGCACTGAAGCTTTCTTT.

The chain is built from TRBV12-5 and TRBJ2-3; D might be TRBD2 (6 bases). V was clipped by 6 bases and J by 4 bases, with 14 bases between them. The CDR3 sequence is 14 residues long. Germline CDR1 reads LGHNT; CDR2 reads FRNRAP. For the CDR3, the DNA is TGTGCTAGTGGGTCACGGGGGATCGCAGATACGCAGTATTTT. Translated: CASGSRGIADTQYF.

The V call is TRBV7-2, the J call TRBJ1-1, with TRBD1 matching 9 bases. Losses at the gene ends were 5 bases for V and 7 bases for J; bases not matched to a gene: 5. There are 13 residues in the CDR3. Germline V lookup: CDR1 SGHTA, CDR2 FQGNSA. The CDR3, as DNA: TGTGCCAGCAGCCCGGGGACAGGGAATGAAGCTTTCTTT. Its protein product is CASSPGTGNEAFF.

V and J are TRBV7-9 and TRBJ1-5; 8 nucleotides line up with TRBD1. This CDR3 region has 15 residues. Germline-derived CDR1 and CDR2 are SEHNR and FQNEAQ (reference sequence). V lost 5 bases, J lost 5 bases, and 8 bases stayed unmatched. Here the CDR3 DNA reads TGTGCCAGCAGCCCCGGGGCAGGGGGCGATCAGCCCCAGCATTTT. Protein product: CASSPGAGGDQPQHF.

The chain couples TRBV7-2 to TRBJ2-1, with D tentatively TRBD2 (6 bases). V was pared by 4 bases and J by 1 base, with 11 bases between. This CDR3 has 15 residues. Germline V gene data show CDR1 as SGHTA and CDR2 as FQGNSA. The CDR3 loop is CASSSGTRSYNEQFF. CDR3 in DNA: TGTGCCAGCAGCTCTGGGACTCGTTCCTACAATGAGCAGTTCTTC. The full variable domain, in which reference TRBV7-2 and TRBJ2-1 provide the parts outside the CDR3, is GAGVSQSPSNKVTEKGKDVELRCDPISGHTALYWYRQSLGQGLEFLIYFQGNSAPDKSGLPSDRFSAERTGGSVSTLTIQRTQQEDSAVYLCASSSGTRSYNEQFFGPGTRLTVL.

This clone has only one observation. V is TRBV6-5 and J is TRBJ1-5, with D unresolved. V dropped 4 bases and J dropped 2 bases, with 3 bases sitting between them. The CDR3 length is 12 residues. Germline values: CDR1 MNHEY, CDR2 SVGAGI. The CDR3 loop is CASSSGNQPQHF. CDR3 nucleotide sequence: TGTGCCAGCAGTTCGGGCAATCAGCCCCAGCATTTT.

The chain is built from TRBV7-8 and TRBJ2-3; 9 bases match TRBD1. J lost 5 bases, V lost 2 bases, and 5 bases had no gene match. CDR1 is SGHVS and CDR2 is FQNEAQ in the germline V gene. The CDR3 sequence is 15 residues long. The CDR3 protein is CASSLTRTGEDTQYF. CDR3 coding DNA: TGTGCCAGCAGCTTAACGCGGACAGGGGAAGATACGCAGTATTTT.

CDR3 loop: CASSLFGTRNEKLFF. CDR3 sequence (DNA): TGTGCCAGCAGCTTGTTCGGGACTAGGAATGAAAAACTGTTTTTT. This chain links TRBV5-4 with TRBJ1-4, with a possible D match to TRBD1 (5 bases). Germline loops: CDR1 SGHNT, CDR2 YYREEE (reference sequence). The CDR3 is made up of 15 amino acids. Trimming took off 1 base at V and 5 bases at J, with 12 bases between the two ends.

The gene calls are TRBV5-4 and TRBJ1-6, with D tentatively TRBD1 (6 bases). V was trimmed by 1 base and J by 10 bases, leaving 24 bases between them. In germline, CDR1 is SGHNT, CDR2 YYREEE (reference sequence). CDR3 length equals 18 residues. This chain's CDR3 is CASSLSGRGPLGESPLHF. CDR3 DNA: TGTGCCAGCAGCTTGTCGGGCAGGGGCCCCCTGGGAGAGTCACCCCTCCACTTT. Full variable domain (remainder filled in from reference TRBV5-4 and TRBJ1-6): ETGVTQSPTHLIKTRGQQVTLRCSSQSGHNTVSWYQQALGQGPQFIFQYYREEENGRGNFPPRFSGLQFPNYSSELNVNALELDDSALYLCASSLSGRGPLGESPLHFGNGTRLTVT.

This clone was counted only a few times. DNA for the CDR3: TGTGCCAGCAGCTTACCGGACAGGGACTACGAGCAGTACTTC. Translation gives CASSLPDRDYEQYF. V gene TRBV7-9 combines with J gene TRBJ2-7; 8 bases align to TRBD1. After removal of 2 bases from V and 3 bases from J, the junction contained 3 bases not matched to a gene. Germline CDR1 and CDR2: SEHNR and FQNEAQ (reference sequence). CDR3 length: 14 residues.

The chain links TRBV6-2 or TRBV6-3 to TRBJ2-3; the match to TRBD1 covers 8 bases. The CDR3 totals 16 residues. After removal of 5 bases from V and 6 bases from J, the junction contained 13 bases not matched to a gene. Germline V gene lookup returns CDR1 MNHEY and CDR2 SVGEGT. The CDR3 sequence: CASSHRGAGGADTQYF. In nucleotides, the CDR3 is TGTGCCAGCAGTCATAGGGGGGCAGGGGGCGCCGATACGCAGTATTTT.

This clone has just one count. The V and J genes are TRBV24-1 and TRBJ1-5, with a weak D call TRBD1 (6 bases). V was shortened by 8 bases and J by 2 bases, with 12 bases between the two germline ends. Germline-derived CDR1 and CDR2 are KGHDR and SFDVKD. CDR3 length: 14 amino acids. CDR3 residues: CATNGGLGNQPQHF. As DNA, the CDR3 is TGTGCCACCAACGGGGGCTTAGGCAATCAGCCCCAGCATTTT.

V gene TRBV10-3 combines with J gene TRBJ1-1; 7 positions match TRBD1. This CDR3 has 16 amino acids. Trimming at V came to 6 bases and at J to 4 bases, leaving 14 bases not matched to a gene. Germline V gene lookup returns CDR1 ENHRY and CDR2 SYGVKD. In nucleotides, the CDR3 is TGTGCCATCAGCGCCCAGGGGGAAGGTTTGGGCACTGAAGCTTTCTTT. It specifies CAISAQGEGLGTEAFF.

The chain has TRBV7-9 and TRBJ2-6, with no clear D. This CDR3 comprises 14 residues. CDR1 and CDR2 (germline): SEHNR, FQNEAQ (reference sequence). V was shortened by 4 bases and J by 2 bases, with 6 bases between the two germline ends. The CDR3 nucleotides read TGTGCCAGCAGCTCGTATGCTGGGGCCAACGTCCTGACTTTC. It is translated as CASSSYAGANVLTF.

This clone was seen a handful of times. This chain's CDR3 is CASTLGRGEQFF. As DNA, the CDR3 is TGTGCCAGCACCCTGGGACGGGGGGAGCAGTTCTTC. The chain has TRBV12-3 or TRBV12-4 and TRBJ2-1; tentative D call: TRBD2 (6 bases). The CDR3 sequence is 12 residues long. V lost 7 bases to trimming and J lost 10 bases, with 14 bases between them.

This clone has a single count. This chain connects TRBV18 to TRBJ1-2; 7 bases line up with TRBD1. V was pared by 4 bases and J by 8 bases, with 13 bases of the junction left unmatched. The germline gives CDR1 KGHSH, CDR2 LQKENI. CDR3 length: 15 amino acids. CDR3 coding DNA: TGTGCCAGCTCACGACAGGGATGGGGGTTGGACGGCTACACCTTC. Translation: CASSRQGWGLDGYTF.

This sequence joins TRBV19 and TRBJ2-1; the D gene is possibly TRBD2 (5 bases). CDR1 and CDR2 from the germline V gene are LNHDA and SQIVND (reference sequence). CDR3 length: 14 amino acids. The ends were cut back, 6 bases at V and 9 bases at J, with 18 bases in the middle. The DNA of the CDR3 is TGTGCCAGTAGCCCACGAAAACTACGGGGTGAGCAGTTCTTC. It codes for CASSPRKLRGEQFF.

The chain recombines TRBV6-5 with TRBJ2-3; tentatively, D is TRBD2 (6 bases). The CDR3 spans 15 residues. V dropped 0 bases and J dropped 1 base, with 8 bases sitting between them. The V gene's germline CDR1 is MNHEY and CDR2 SVGAGI. For the CDR3, the DNA is TGTGCCAGCAGTTACTCGAGCGGGCGCACAGATACGCAGTATTTT. Residues: CASSYSSGRTDTQYF.

V is TRBV2 and J is TRBJ1-6; no clear D. Germline-derived CDR1 and CDR2 are SNHLY and FYNNEI. This CDR3 region has 15 residues. V was pared by 8 bases and J by 5 bases, with 16 bases between. The CDR3 DNA sequence: TGTGCCAGCGTCCGCGATACACACGATAATTCACCCCTCCACTTT. Its protein product is CASVRDTHDNSPLHF.

This chain connects TRBV10-3 to TRBJ2-1; 7 bases fit TRBD2. V was pared by 3 bases and J by 6 bases, with 8 bases of the junction left unmatched. CDR3 length: 15 amino acids. Germline loops: CDR1 ENHRY, CDR2 SYGVKD. The CDR3, as DNA: TGTGCCATCAGTGATGGGGGGGAACGAATCAATGAGCAGTTCTTC. This encodes CAISDGGERINEQFF.